Each of the 8 T cell receptor beta chains below was sequenced from the same sample in a study of T cell clonality in common variable immunodeficiency. The data were produced by immunoSEQ multiplex PCR, yet TCRdb's version contains in-frame clones alone and is incomplete. The sample has 30,000 or so clones, none seen only once. The sequenced sample consisted of peripheral blood mononuclear cells. The receptors stem from a person aged 18-70 years in good health.

This clone was recorded a few times. This probably arose from a read error, given a far larger clone one base away. CDR3 bases read: TGTGCCAGCAGCCCCAGTGTGAACACTGAA. The encoded protein is CASSPSVNTE. The full CDR3 is CASSPSVNTEAFF. The chain employs TRBV7-9 and TRBJ1-1; D is ambiguous. Sequencing ends 3 residues short of the CDR3 end; the germline J gene provides the rest. The germline V and J ends were trimmed by 5 bases and 0 bases, with 7 bases remaining between them. This CDR3 has 13 amino acids. The V gene's germline CDR1 is SEHNR and CDR2 FQNEAQ (reference sequence).

This clone was seen many times. The CDR3 is cut off 3 residues early in the read; its end comes from the germline J gene. This sequence joins TRBV20-1 and TRBJ2-5, with 9 positions matching TRBD2. CDR3 length equals 16 residues. J gave up 5 bases and V 0 bases, and 10 bases lay outside the gene matches. Germline loops: CDR1 DFQATT, CDR2 SNEGSKA (reference sequence). The CDR3 DNA, read in part, is TGCAGTGCTAGAGATTGGCGGGGGGGCCTGAGGGAGACC. Translating it yields CSARDWRGGLRET. In full, the CDR3 is CSARDWRGGLRETQYF.

The table lists this clone with many counts. The read ends 3 residues shy of where the CDR3 ends; the end is completed using the germline J gene. V usage is TRBV20-1 and J usage is TRBJ2-3, with D perhaps assigned TRBD1 or TRBD2 (5 bases each). The CDR3 spans 13 residues. Germline assignment: CDR1 DFQATT and CDR2 SNEGSKA (reference sequence). The CDR3 is CSARWAREQPQYF. Partial CDR3 DNA: TGCAGTGCTAGATGGGCCAGGGAGCAGCCG.

This clone was picked up many times. The read terminates 3 residues before the CDR3 end, so the remaining end is supplied by the germline J gene. The chain combines TRBV6-2 or TRBV6-3 with TRBJ2-2; 9 nucleotides agree with TRBD1. Germline-derived CDR1 and CDR2 are MNHEY and SVGEGT. The V segment lost 10 bases and the J segment 8 bases; nucleotides outside the gene matches: 11. The CDR3 runs 14 residues. The CDR3 loop reads CAINTGGATGELFF. The sequenced CDR3 bases are TGTGCCATTAATACAGGGGGCGCCACGGGGGAG.

This clone was seen a handful of times. The read halts 3 residues ahead of the CDR3 end, with the missing end drawn from the germline J gene. The chain employs TRBV7-3 and TRBJ2-4, with D perhaps matching TRBD1 (6 bases). Germline assignment: CDR1 SGHTA and CDR2 FQGTGA. The CDR3 loop spans 13 amino acids. CDR3 bases read: TGTGCCAGCAGCGCCGGACAGAGCTATGGT. This encodes CASSAGQSYG. The CDR3 in full is CASSAGQSYGQYF.

This clone was counted at least ten times. The read falls 3 residues short of the CDR3 end, and the missing part is taken from the germline J gene. This sequence joins TRBV20-1 and TRBJ2-1; maybe TRBD2 (6 bases). The V gene's germline CDR1 is DFQATT and CDR2 SNEGSKA (reference sequence). This CDR3 comprises 15 residues. Trimming cost V 4 bases and J 4 bases, with 17 bases left between them. The CDR3 spells CSAKGLAINYNEQFF. CDR3 bases read: TGCAGTGCTAAGGGACTGGCGATAAATTACAATGAG.

This clone was found many times. From the germline J gene comes the end of the CDR3, since the read stops 3 residues before it. V and J are TRBV3-1 (or the pseudogene TRBV3-2) and TRBJ2-7; maybe TRBD2 (6 bases). The CDR3 has 15 residues. The V gene lost 4 bases and the J gene lost 3 bases, with 16 bases spanning the gap. Per the germline V gene, CDR1 is LGHDT and CDR2 is YNNKEL (reference sequence). The sequenced CDR3 bases are TGTGCCAGCAGCCCAAGGAGGGTGTACGACTACGAG. Translation gives CASSPRRVYDYE. The full CDR3 reads CASSPRRVYDYEQYF.

This clone was seen many times. Read coverage stops 3 residues before the CDR3 terminus; the germline J gene supplies the remainder. The chain recombines TRBV7-6 with TRBJ1-4, with 9 bases that match TRBD1. The germline CDR1 and CDR2 sequences are SGHVS and FNYEAQ. There are 16 residues in the CDR3. J gave up 5 bases and V 3 bases, and 7 bases lay outside the gene matches. The CDR3 sequence: CASSFEGDRGNEKLFF. The sequenced part of the CDR3 DNA is TGTGCCAGCAGCTTCGAGGGTGACAGGGGGAATGAAAAA.